The clone carrying this T cell receptor beta chain came up a few times. No antigen is known for it. The data belong to a study of T-cell memory formation after mild COVID-19. Findings and caveats of the study: Some responding clones appeared in pre-infection memory, suggesting cross-reactive memory joined.

Germline CDR1 is SQVTM and CDR2 is ANQGSEA. The CDR3 extends over 12 amino acids. The V gene lost 8 bases and the J gene lost 4 bases, with 13 bases spanning the gap. MiXCR, applied by TCRdb to the 5' RACE reads, yields one record per CDR3 protein. This table has 500,000 to 650,000 distinct CDR3 sequences, less than 25% appearing once. The material sequenced was PBMCs or a T cell subset sorted from them (not recorded which). This TCR came from an adult woman who had mild COVID-19 (a few samples of this study predate the infection). Cell type and time point are not known. The chain joins TRBV29-1 to TRBJ2-3; D gene unclear. The CDR3 DNA reads TGCAGCCATCGCGGTTTCGCAGATACGCAGTATTTT. It translates to CSHRGFADTQYF.